This TCR beta chain derives from a study of T-cell memory formation after mild COVID-19. Trimming removed 4 bases at V and 4 bases at J, with 8 bases between. CDR3 length equals 13 residues. Germline V lookup: CDR1 MNHNS, CDR2 SASEGT. TCRdb re-analysed the 5' RACE reads in MiXCR, keeping a single row per CDR3 protein. The table lists roughly 300,000 distinct CDR3 sequences, roughly 15% of them singletons. This clonotype was counted only a few times. J is TRBJ1-5 and V is TRBV6-1; D remains ambiguous. Sequenced sample: PBMCs or a T cell subset sorted from them (not recorded which). The sequence came from a man younger than 35 who had mild COVID-19 (a few samples of this study predate the infection). Cell type and time point are not known. The CDR3 protein is CASSADINQPQHF. The CDR3 DNA is TGTGCCAGCAGTGCCGACATAAATCAGCCCCAGCATTTT.